This note documents a single T cell receptor (beta chain) sequence. The record originates from a study of blood T cells in healthy people across ages. Germline V gives CDR1 SGHTA, CDR2 FQGNSA. This CDR3 is 17 amino acids long. V dropped 1 base and J dropped 2; count of bases not matched to a gene: 6. Primed by a sample-barcoded 5' primer and a J-beta primer mix, a second PCR proceeded for roughly 6 to 12 cycles. From the 5' RACE reads, TCRdb called clonotypes with MiXCR, one entry per CDR3 protein. The sample yields 890,000 or so distinct CDR3 sequences, roughly 60% seen once. This sequence joins TRBV7-2 and TRBJ2-3; TRBD2 matches at 10 bases. Material for sequencing was blood. The sequence was obtained from a man aged 30 to 45 in good health. CDR3 nucleotide sequence: TGTGCCAGCAGCTTAGGGGTAGCGGGGGGCATCACAGATACGCAGTATTTT. Translation gives CASSLGVAGGITDTQYF.